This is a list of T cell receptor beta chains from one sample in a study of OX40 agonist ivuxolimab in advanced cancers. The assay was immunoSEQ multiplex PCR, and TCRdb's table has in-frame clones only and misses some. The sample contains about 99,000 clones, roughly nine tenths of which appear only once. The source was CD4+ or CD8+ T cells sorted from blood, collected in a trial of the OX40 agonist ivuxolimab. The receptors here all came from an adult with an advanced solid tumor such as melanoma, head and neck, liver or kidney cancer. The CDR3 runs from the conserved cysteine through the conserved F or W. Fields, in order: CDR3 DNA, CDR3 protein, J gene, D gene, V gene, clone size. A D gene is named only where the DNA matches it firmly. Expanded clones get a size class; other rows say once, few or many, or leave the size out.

TGTGCCAGCAGCAGGGGGCGGGATGGCTACACCTTC | CASSRGRDGYTF | TRBJ1-2 | TRBD1 | TRBV28 | .
TGTGCCAGCAGCGCCGACAGGGAGAACGGGGAGCTGTTTTTT | CASSADRENGELFF | TRBJ2-2 | TRBD1 | TRBV7-8 | .
TGTGCCTGGGACAGCGGTCCCTACGAGCAGTACTTC | CAWDSGPYEQYF | TRBJ2-7 | . | TRBV30 | once
TGCGCCAGCAGCTTGGACCCCAGGGGGTACAATGAGCAGTTCTTC | CASSLDPRGYNEQFF | TRBJ2-1 | TRBD1 | TRBV5-1 | once
TGTGCCAGCAGCCCCCATAGCGGGAGTAGCAATGAGCAGTTCTTC | CASSPHSGSSNEQFF | TRBJ2-1 | TRBD2 | TRBV28 | .
TGCAGTGCTAGATCCAGGAATGAGCAGTTCTTC | CSARSRNEQFF | TRBJ2-1 | . | TRBV20-1 | .
TGTGCCATCAGTGAGGACAGGGGTCCTGCCAAAAACATTCAGTACTTC | CAISEDRGPAKNIQYF | TRBJ2-4 | TRBD1 | TRBV10-3 | .
TGTGCCACCACAGGGATGGATAATGAAAAACTGTTTTTT | CATTGMDNEKLFF | TRBJ1-4 | . | TRBV19 | once
TGTGCCAGCAGCTTAGGTCGTTCCGGGATTAGCCACAATGAGCAGTTCTTC | CASSLGRSGISHNEQFF | TRBJ2-1 | . | TRBV7-2 | .
TGTGCCAGCAGCCGTGGGACTAGGAGGGAGTTGGGGAATACGCAGTATTTT | CASSRGTRRELGNTQYF | TRBJ2-3 | TRBD2 | TRBV27 | .
TGTGCCAGCAGCGTAGCTTTTGCGGGAGGTTCGGGCGAGACCCAGTACTTC | CASSVAFAGGSGETQYF | TRBJ2-5 | TRBD2 | TRBV9 | .
TGTGCCAGCAGCGCCCGGGCCTTTCAAGAGACCCAGTACTTC | CASSARAFQETQYF | TRBJ2-5 | . | TRBV5-4 | .
TGTGCCAGCTCACCCTTCCAGGGGTCTGGGGCCAACGTCCTGACTTTC | CASSPFQGSGANVLTF | TRBJ2-6 | . | TRBV18 | .
TGTGCCAGCAGCCTGACAGTGATCTCCTACGAGCAGTACTTC | CASSLTVISYEQYF | TRBJ2-7 | . | TRBV7-2 | .
TGTGCCAGCAGTTGGACTAGCGGGAACCAAGAGACCCAGTACTTC | CASSWTSGNQETQYF | TRBJ2-5 | TRBD2 | TRBV2 | .
TGTGCCTGGAGTGAAATTCACGGTCTCCATCAGCCCCAGCATTTT | CAWSEIHGLHQPQHF | TRBJ1-5 | . | TRBV30 | few
TGCGCCAGCAGCCAACAGACAGGGGGCGCGGGGGGCTACACCTTC | CASSQQTGGAGGYTF | TRBJ1-2 | TRBD1 | TRBV5-1 | .
TGCGCCAGCAGCTTCCCGGGATCTGGCTATGGCTACACCTTC | CASSFPGSGYGYTF | TRBJ1-2 | . | TRBV5-1 | .
TGTGCCAGCAGCTTAGGCCCTGGCTCCTACAATGAGCAGTTCTTC | CASSLGPGSYNEQFF | TRBJ2-1 | . | TRBV7-2 | .
TGTGCCAGCAGTGAATTTCGGGGTGTTGAGACCCAGTACTTC | CASSEFRGVETQYF | TRBJ2-5 | . | TRBV25-1 | .